This record concerns one T cell receptor (beta chain) sequence. The sample is drawn from a study of blood T cell repertoires in COVID-19. For the study at large: Material from acute and convalescent COVID-19 was sourced from the United States, Italy and Spain. In each case, the material was cDNA or gDNA derived from T cells, B-cell-depleted T cells, or PBMCs.

In the original processing: Cell counts per sample came from amplifying reference gene primers. TCRdb keeps only in-frame clones here, not all; method: immunoSEQ multiplex PCR. V, J and clone size are taken as reported in that table, and D and trimming were inferred from the DNA itself. Counted here are about 150,000 clones, 75% to 90% occurring once; the ten biggest clones make up 15%. The germline V gene has CDR1 LNHDA and CDR2 SQIVND (reference sequence). V was clipped by 3 bases and J by 0 bases; unmatched bases: 11. The CDR3 consists of 19 residues. This TCR came from a woman aged 40 to 50 with acute or convalescent COVID-19. Sequenced sample: peripheral blood. The rearrangement links TRBV19 to TRBJ2-7, with 13 bases fitting TRBD2. The CDR3 sequence is CASSMRTSGRAPSSYEQYF. DNA of the CDR3: TGTGCCAGTAGTATGCGAACTAGCGGGAGGGCCCCGAGCTCCTACGAGCAGTACTTC.